This T cell receptor beta chain was obtained from a study of cytomegalovirus exposure and HLA in healthy donors. Concerning this clone: Its matching antigen is unknown.

Study observations and caveats: Clusters of TCRs from the first cohort tended to co-occur in the 110 or so validation repertoires (as a later analysis found). The study found most TCR sequences rare, yet found some public TCRs in many donors.

The V gene's germline CDR1 is MRHNA and CDR2 SNTAGT. V lost 3 bases and J 6 bases, leaving 8 bases between the germline ends. The CDR3 spans 13 residues. The repertoire was sequenced with immunoSEQ multiplex PCR; TCRdb's copy has only in-frame clones and lacks some. The table includes hundreds of thousands of clones, 90% detected once. Donors came from a validation cohort of approximately 110 subjects, distinct from the first 666-subject cohort. V and J are TRBV6-4 and TRBJ2-2; D is uncertain. The origin of this receptor is a woman aged 30 to 39 in good health and CMV-seronegative. The sample was PBMCs. In nucleotides, the CDR3 is TGTGCCAGCAGTGAATTGGGGTCCGGGGAGCTGTTTTTT. Translated, it gives CASSELGSGELFF.